This TCR beta chain appears in the sequencing data of a study of lymphopenia after photon versus proton radiotherapy. Trimming took off 3 bases at V and 2 bases at J, with 14 bases between the two ends. The germline gives CDR1 GTSNPN, CDR2 SVGIG (reference sequence). This CDR3 is built from 15 residues. Repertoires were generated with immunoSEQ multiplex PCR, while TCRdb's copy carries only in-frame clones and drops some. The table lists about 50,000 clones, roughly nine tenths of them singletons, with over 15% in the top ten. This sample comprised peripheral blood, obtained from a patient treated with photon-based radiotherapy. The TCR comes from a woman in her thirties or forties with cholangiocarcinoma. This chain links TRBV30 with TRBJ1-3, with D possibly matching TRBD1 (6 bases). The CDR3 DNA reads TGTGCCTGGAGATCTTGGACAGCACCTGGAAACACCATATATTTT. It yields the protein CAWRSWTAPGNTIYF.